This T cell receptor (beta chain) is drawn from a study of identical twins. TCRdb independently ran MiXCR on the 5' RACE reads; one entry per CDR3 protein. The sample yields a few hundred thousand distinct CDR3 sequences, roughly a tenth seen once. To note about this clonotype: Its antigen remains unknown.

Healthy Caucasians made up all donors. Findings and limits, study-wide: Insertions were fewer in abundant cord blood beta clonotypes, whereas memory repertoires showed none of this pattern.

With 2 bases clipped from V and 9 bases from J, the junction kept 8 bases outside the gene matches. Germline V gene data show CDR1 as MNHEY and CDR2 as SMNVEV (reference sequence). The CDR3 is 16 residues long. The TCR was taken from a man aged 50-60 years in good health. V gene TRBV27 combines with J gene TRBJ2-1; 12 bases map to TRBD2. Material: memory T cells sorted from blood. The DNA for the CDR3 is TGTGCCAGCAGTTTAGTGGCTAGCGGGAGGGTCGGTGAGCAGTTCTTC. It codes for CASSLVASGRVGEQFF.